This T cell receptor (beta chain) was recorded in a study of cytomegalovirus exposure and HLA in healthy donors. General study findings and limits: HLA alleles showed associations with fewer than 20,000 TCR beta sequences in a later analysis, at a 0.05 false discovery rate. Researchers reported in a later analysis that common viral pathogens appeared linked to several top clusters. The classifier, whose performance was assessed in both the original and validation cohorts, reportedly diagnosed cytomegalovirus status with high specificity and sensitivity.

The primer mix had 60 Vbeta and 13 Jbeta primers. Data came from immunoSEQ multiplex PCR; TCRdb stores just in-frame clones and leaves some out. The sample has 150,000 to 200,000 clones, over 60% seen once. Details on this clone: Antigen unknown.

The CDR3 covers 13 residues. The germline V gene has CDR1 SGHTA and CDR2 FQGTGA. Trimming took off 4 bases at V and 8 bases at J, with 14 bases between the two ends. The V call is TRBV7-3, the J call TRBJ1-2, with TRBD1 as a possible D gene (5 bases). This TCR was sampled from a girl aged 5-17 years in good health and CMV-seronegative. Sequences were obtained from PBMCs. The CDR3, as DNA: TGTGCCAGCAGCTCCACAGGAGACCCCGGCTACACCTTC. It yields the protein CASSSTGDPGYTF.